The 18 T cell receptor beta chains in this list originate from one sample, sequenced in a study of cytomegalovirus exposure and HLA in healthy donors. The primer mix had 60 Vbeta and 13 Jbeta primers. The method was immunoSEQ multiplex PCR; TCRdb's version includes in-frame clones alone and lacks a portion of them. The data hold about 200,000 clones, with 70% to 80% observed a single time. The sequenced sample consisted of PBMCs. These receptors were obtained from a male donor in good health and CMV-seropositive.

The chain combines TRBV11-2 with TRBJ1-6; D ambiguous. The CDR3 covers 15 residues. Trimming pared 5 bases from V and 4 bases from J, leaving 12 bases between. The V gene's germline CDR1 is SGHAT and CDR2 FQNNGV. CDR3 protein: CASSPSGVYNSPLHF. CDR3 in DNA: TGTGCCAGCAGCCCCTCGGGAGTGTATAATTCACCCCTCCACTTT.

The chain uses TRBV30 and TRBJ1-1, with D perhaps matching TRBD1 (5 bases). The CDR3 spans 13 residues. In germline, CDR1 is GTSNPN, CDR2 SVGIG (reference sequence). The V end was cut by 3 bases, the J end by 0 bases, with 8 bases between. The CDR3 DNA follows: TGTGCCTGGAGAAGACAGCTGAACACTGAAGCTTTCTTT. It translates to CAWRRQLNTEAFF. The entire variable domain, with the rest obtained from reference TRBV30 and TRBJ1-1, is as follows: SQTIHQWPATLVQPVGSPLSLECTVEGTSNPNLYWYRQAAGRGLQLLFYSVGIGQISSEVPQNLSASRPQDRQFILSSKKLLLSDSGFYLCAWRRQLNTEAFFGQGTRLTVV.

The V call is TRBV9, the J call TRBJ2-3; 7 nucleotides line up with TRBD2. The CDR3 covers 16 residues. Germline V CDR1 and CDR2: SGDLS, YYNGEE. V shed 4 bases and J 4 bases; nucleotides not matched to a gene: 12. This CDR3 is CASSMLMGGSADTQYF. The CDR3 DNA reads as TGTGCCAGCAGCATGCTGATGGGGGGGAGCGCAGATACGCAGTATTTT.

This chain joins TRBV11-1 and TRBJ2-7, with 7 bases that match TRBD1. Germline values: CDR1 SGHAT, CDR2 FQDESV (reference sequence). V lost 1 base and J lost 0; bases outside the gene matches: 3. This CDR3 comprises 15 residues. The CDR3 DNA follows: TGTGCCAGCAGCTTAGAAGGGGGCGGCTCCTACGAGCAGTACTTC. This encodes CASSLEGGGSYEQYF.

The table lists this clone with a few counts. CDR3 sequence (DNA): TGTGCCAGCAGCTCCGAACAGGGGGCCATCAATGAAAAACTGTTTTTT. Its translation: CASSSEQGAINEKLFF. This chain joins TRBV11-2 and TRBJ1-4, with 9 bases fitting TRBD1. This CDR3 comprises 16 residues. Germline V gene data show CDR1 as SGHAT and CDR2 as FQNNGV. With V trimmed by 4 bases and J by 5 bases, 8 bases remained unmatched.

This clone was found a few times. The chain links TRBV9 to TRBJ1-1, with a possible D match to TRBD1 (5 bases). Trimming left V 0 bases short and J 1 base short, with 10 bases between. Germline V lookup: CDR1 SGDLS, CDR2 YYNGEE. This CDR3 has 15 amino acids. CDR3 DNA: TGTGCCAGCAGCGTAGTCGGGGGACGGAACACTGAAGCTTTCTTT. Protein product: CASSVVGGRNTEAFF.

The chain joins TRBV5-4 to TRBJ2-7; TRBD2 aligns across 8 bases. Per germline, CDR1 SGHNT and CDR2 YYREEE (reference sequence). The CDR3 length is 13 residues. After removal of 0 bases from V and 6 bases from J, the junction contained 2 bases not matched to a gene. The CDR3 sequence: CASSLDGRVEQYF. CDR3 in DNA: TGTGCCAGCAGCTTGGACGGGAGGGTCGAGCAGTACTTC.

The CDR3 loop is CASSRTSSHEQFF. In DNA, the CDR3 is TGTGCCAGCAGTCGGACTAGCTCCCATGAGCAGTTCTTC. The chain combines TRBV6-5 with TRBJ2-1; TRBD2 matches at 8 bases. Germline CDR1 MNHEY, CDR2 SVGAGI. The trim removed 5 bases at V and 8 bases at J, leaving 5 bases unmatched. This CDR3 comprises 13 residues.

The V call is TRBV5-6, the J call TRBJ2-1; D gene ambiguous. CDR3 length equals 12 residues. Germline V lookup: CDR1 SGHDT, CDR2 YYEEEE. V was shortened by 4 bases and J by 4 bases, with 6 bases between the two germline ends. CDR3 coding DNA: TGTGCCAGCAGCCCCCGGTACAATGAGCAGTTCTTC. This gives the protein CASSPRYNEQFF.

J is TRBJ2-3 and V is TRBV5-4; 7 bases fit TRBD2. The CDR3 spans 14 residues. The germline V gene encodes CDR1 SGHNT and CDR2 YYREEE (reference sequence). After removal of 6 bases from V and 5 bases from J, the junction contained 9 bases not matched to a gene. CDR3 residues: CASNTYGGRDTQYF. CDR3 bases: TGTGCCAGCAACACATATGGCGGGAGAGATACGCAGTATTTT. Full variable domain (missing parts from reference TRBV5-4 and TRBJ2-3): ETGVTQSPTHLIKTRGQQVTLRCSSQSGHNTVSWYQQALGQGPQFIFQYYREEENGRGNFPPRFSGLQFPNYSSELNVNALELDDSALYLCASNTYGGRDTQYFGPGTRLTVL.

The chain combines TRBV29-1 with TRBJ1-3, with TRBD1 as a possible D gene (6 bases). V was pared by 0 bases and J by 1 base, with 13 bases between. This CDR3 has 16 amino acids. Looked up from germline, CDR1 is SQVTM and CDR2 is ANQGSEA. CDR3 loop: CSVEDRDRLSGNTIYF. CDR3 coding DNA: TGCAGCGTTGAAGATCGTGACAGGTTGTCTGGAAACACCATATATTTT.

This clone was seen only a few times. The J gene is TRBJ2-7, the V gene TRBV10-3; weak D call: TRBD2 (5 bases). The CDR3 length is 15 residues. The germline V gene has CDR1 ENHRY and CDR2 SYGVKD. V gave up 0 bases and J gave up 0 bases, with 9 bases separating them. CDR3 DNA sequence: TGTGCCATCAGTGAGTCGACGGGGTACTCCTACGAGCAGTACTTC. Translated: CAISESTGYSYEQYF.

This clone was seen a single time. This chain uses TRBV30 with TRBJ1-1; no definite D call. The CDR3 length is 14 residues. CDR1 is GTSNPN and CDR2 is SVGIG in the germline V gene (reference sequence). Trimming stripped 2 bases from V and 6 bases from J, with 16 bases between. This CDR3 reads CAWSPLRRLSEAFF. CDR3 DNA sequence: TGTGCCTGGAGTCCCCTACGGAGGCTGTCTGAAGCTTTCTTT.

This chain connects TRBV29-1 to TRBJ2-7; D is unresolved. Trimming pared 4 bases from V and 2 bases from J, leaving 15 bases between. Germline V lookup: CDR1 SQVTM, CDR2 ANQGSEA. This CDR3 spans 14 amino acids. CDR3 protein: CSVVRSARPYEQYF. Here the CDR3 DNA reads TGCAGCGTTGTTAGGTCGGCCAGGCCCTACGAGCAGTACTTC.

The chain carries TRBV27 and TRBJ2-7, with TRBD2 as a possible D gene (7 bases). CDR3 length: 17 residues. Germline loops: CDR1 MNHEY, CDR2 SMNVEV (reference sequence). Deletions cut 2 bases from V and 4 bases from J, with 21 bases between. As DNA, the CDR3 is TGTGCCAGCAGTTTAGATCCGATGCCAGGGAGGGGGTACGAGCAGTACTTC. It translates to CASSLDPMPGRGYEQYF.

The gene calls are TRBV9 and TRBJ1-1; D gene unclear. V was shortened by 2 bases and J by 5 bases, with 10 bases between the two germline ends. Germline V gene sequence: CDR1 SGDLS, CDR2 YYNGEE. The CDR3 loop spans 13 amino acids. The CDR3 protein is CASSVQTGTEAFF. The CDR3, as DNA: TGTGCCAGCAGCGTGCAAACGGGAACTGAAGCTTTCTTT. The full variable domain, with the rest looked up from reference TRBV9 and TRBJ1-1, is DSGVTQTPKHLITATGQRVTLRCSPRSGDLSVYWYQQSLDQGLQFLIQYYNGEERAKGNILERFSAQQFPDLHSELNLSSLELGDSALYFCASSVQTGTEAFFGQGTRLTVV.

This chain links TRBV6-5 with TRBJ2-2, with TRBD2 as a possible D gene (6 bases). Looked up from germline, CDR1 is MNHEY and CDR2 is SVGAGI. Trimming removed 2 bases from V and 4 bases from J, with 8 bases in between. CDR3 length: 14 amino acids. The CDR3 nucleotides are TGTGCCAGCAGTTACGCGGGGTTCACCGGGGAGCTGTTTTTT. Translation gives CASSYAGFTGELFF.

The chain combines TRBV7-2 with TRBJ2-5, with D perhaps TRBD2 (7 bases). Germline V gene sequence: CDR1 SGHTA, CDR2 FQGNSA. Trimming took off 0 bases at V and 4 bases at J, with 15 bases between the two ends. The length of the CDR3 is 16 residues. The CDR3 reads CASSLAGGPWGETQYF. In nucleotides, the CDR3 is TGTGCCAGCAGCTTAGCGGGGGGGCCCTGGGGAGAGACCCAGTACTTC.